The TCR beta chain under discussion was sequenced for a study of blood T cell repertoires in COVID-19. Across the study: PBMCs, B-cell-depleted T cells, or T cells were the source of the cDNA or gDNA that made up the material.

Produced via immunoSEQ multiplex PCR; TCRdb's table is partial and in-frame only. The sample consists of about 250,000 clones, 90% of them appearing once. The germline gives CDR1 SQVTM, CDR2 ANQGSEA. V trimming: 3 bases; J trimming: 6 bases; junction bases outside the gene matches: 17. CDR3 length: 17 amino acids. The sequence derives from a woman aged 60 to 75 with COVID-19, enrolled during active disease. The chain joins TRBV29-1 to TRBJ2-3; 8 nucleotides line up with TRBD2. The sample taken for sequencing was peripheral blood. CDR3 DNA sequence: TGCAGCGTTGATTATGTGGGCGGGGGGCCCGAGGAGGATACGCAGTATTTT. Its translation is CSVDYVGGGPEEDTQYF.